This T cell receptor (beta chain) came from a study of blood T cell repertoires in COVID-19. Some clones are missing from TCRdb's copy, which holds only in-frame ones; the method was immunoSEQ multiplex PCR. The data contain some 140,000 clones, less than 90% of them seen just once; the ten biggest clones take up less than 7%. CDR1 is SGHAT, CDR2 FQNNGV, per germline. CDR3 size: 15 residues. V lost 4 bases to trimming and J lost 6 bases; unmatched junction nucleotides: 8. Which cohort a participant joined came from the clinical history participants gave. This rearrangement joins TRBV11-2 to TRBJ2-1, with 8 bases aligning to TRBD2. The sequencing input was PBMCs or T cells enriched from blood (not recorded which). The clonotype was recovered from a man aged 35-49 years with acute COVID-19. The CDR3, as DNA: TGTGCCAGCAGCTCCCCCGGGACTAGTTTCAATGAGCAGTTCTTC. It is translated as CASSSPGTSFNEQFF.